Listed below are T cell receptor beta chains from one sample, sequenced in a study of control samples from healthy donors and cancer patients. Measured with immunoSEQ multiplex PCR; TCRdb has only the in-frame clones, and not every one. Here the sample spans 390,000 or so clones, 75% to 95% being singletons. The material sequenced was PBMCs. The receptor set was obtained from a man aged 35 to 55 with head and neck cancer. Each CDR3 is given with its conserved first and last residue. The D gene is left open where the match is weak. The listing skips clone size in some rows; elsewhere it reads once, few, many or a size class.

j_call v_call d_call clone_size cdr3_aa cdr3_nt
TRBJ2-7 TRBV2 TRBD1 - CASSAGPGQVSYEQYF TGTGCCAGCAGTGCGGGACCGGGACAGGTTAGTTACGAGCAGTACTTC
TRBJ1-5 TRBV5-6 - - CASSLGGISQPQHF TGTGCCAGCAGCTTGGGAGGTATTAGTCAGCCCCAGCATTTT
TRBJ2-5 TRBV24-1 TRBD2 once CATRGFGGETQYF TGTGCCACCAGGGGTTTCGGGGGGGAGACCCAGTACTTC
TRBJ1-6 TRBV7-8 - - CASSRETGSNSPLHF TGTGCCAGCAGCCGAGAAACAGGGTCTAATTCACCCCTCCACTTT
TRBJ1-2 TRBV14 - - CASSREGFRAPNYGYTF TGTGCCAGCAGCCGAGAAGGATTCAGGGCCCCTAACTATGGCTACACCTTC
TRBJ1-1 TRBV6-5 - - CASQFNTEAFF TGTGCCAGCCAATTTAACACTGAAGCTTTCTTT
TRBJ1-1 TRBV19 - - CASSTRDGNTEAFF TGTGCCAGTAGTACGAGGGACGGGAACACTGAAGCTTTCTTT
TRBJ1-4 TRBV19 TRBD1 once CASSIPSTGLNEKLFF TGTGCCAGTAGTATCCCTTCGACAGGGTTGAACGAAAAACTGTTTTTT
TRBJ1-2 TRBV27 - - CASSSGRGYTF TGTGCCAGCAGTTCCGGGCGTGGCTACACCTTC
TRBJ2-1 TRBV19 - - CASITTGASGSNEQFF TGTGCCAGTATCACAACAGGGGCCAGCGGGAGCAATGAGCAGTTCTTC
TRBJ2-3 TRBV28 - - CASTNSLPTDTQYF TGTGCCAGCACTAATAGTCTCCCCACAGATACGCAGTATTTT
TRBJ2-2 TRBV6-1 - - CASSGGLNVNTGELFF TGTGCCAGCAGTGGGGGACTGAACGTGAACACCGGGGAGCTGTTTTTT
TRBJ2-1 TRBV7-2 TRBD2 - CASSIGGAQENEQFF TGTGCCAGCAGTATCGGGGGGGCCCAGGAGAATGAGCAGTTCTTC
TRBJ2-3 TRBV27 - - CASSLLGTDTQYF TGTGCCAGCAGTTTATTAGGCACAGATACGCAGTATTTT
TRBJ2-7 TRBV28 TRBD1 - CASTPLTGSSYEQYF TGTGCCAGCACACCCCTGACAGGGAGCTCCTACGAGCAGTACTTC
TRBJ2-7 TRBV11-3 - - CASSFRSSYEQYF TGTGCCAGCAGCTTCAGGAGCTCCTACGAGCAGTACTTC
TRBJ2-7 TRBV7-9 - - CASSLQGYYEQYF TGTGCCAGCAGCTTACAGGGATACTACGAGCAGTACTTC
TRBJ2-7 TRBV6-5 TRBD2 - CASSYFSSGGYEQYF TGTGCCAGCAGTTACTTTTCTAGCGGGGGGTACGAGCAGTACTTC
TRBJ2-5 TRBV15 - - CATSRKETQYF TGTGCCACCAGCCGAAAAGAGACCCAGTACTTC
TRBJ1-4 TRBV3-1/TRBV3-2 TRBD1 - CASSGTGIKPNEKLFF TGTGCCAGCAGTGGGACAGGGATAAAGCCTAATGAAAAACTGTTTTTT
TRBJ1-1 TRBV27 - - CASSLVHGGTEAFF TGTGCCAGCAGCCTCGTTCATGGCGGCACTGAAGCTTTCTTT
TRBJ1-5 TRBV21-1 - - CASNPPPGMGTQPQHF TGTGCCAGCAACCCCCCCCCAGGGATGGGCACTCAGCCCCAGCATTTT
TRBJ2-2 TRBV18 - - CASSLGITGELFF TGTGCCAGCTCACTGGGAATCACCGGGGAGCTGTTTTTT
TRBJ2-7 TRBV5-6 - - CASSLGWGSYEQYF TGTGCCAGCAGCTTGGGGTGGGGGTCCTACGAGCAGTACTTC
TRBJ1-6 TRBV4-1 - few CASSEAGGWNSPLHF TGCGCCAGCAGCGAGGCTGGGGGATGGAATTCACCCCTCCACTTT
TRBJ2-1 TRBV28 - once CASSGWGRNNEQFF TGTGCCAGCAGCGGGTGGGGGCGGAACAATGAGCAGTTCTTC
TRBJ2-7 TRBV27 - - CASSPARAGGEQYF TGTGCCAGCAGTCCAGCCAGAGCCGGGGGTGAGCAGTACTTC
TRBJ2-3 TRBV12-3/TRBV12-4 - - CASSRGTQYF TGTGCCAGCAGTCGCGGTACGCAGTATTTT
TRBJ1-5 TRBV27 TRBD1 - CASSTQGGQPQHF TGTGCCAGCAGCACTCAGGGGGGTCAGCCCCAGCATTTT
TRBJ2-6 TRBV6-4 - - CASSEGAGANVLTF TGTGCCAGCAGTGAGGGGGCTGGGGCCAACGTCCTGACTTTC
TRBJ1-2 TRBV14 - - CASSPTINYGYTF TGTGCCAGCAGCCCGACTATAAACTATGGCTACACCTTC
TRBJ1-4 TRBV4-2 - - CASSPGTYATNEKLFF TGTGCCAGCAGCCCGGGGACTTATGCAACTAATGAAAAACTGTTTTTT